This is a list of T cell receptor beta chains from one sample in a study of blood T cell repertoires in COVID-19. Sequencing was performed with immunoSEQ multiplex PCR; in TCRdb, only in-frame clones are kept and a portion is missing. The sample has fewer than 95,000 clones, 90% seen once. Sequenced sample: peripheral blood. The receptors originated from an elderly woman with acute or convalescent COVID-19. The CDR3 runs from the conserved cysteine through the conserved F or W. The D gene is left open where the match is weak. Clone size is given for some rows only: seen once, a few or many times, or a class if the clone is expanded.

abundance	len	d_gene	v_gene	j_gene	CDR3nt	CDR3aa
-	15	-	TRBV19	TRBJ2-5	TGTGCCAGTAGTATAGGAGGGCAGCCGAGGGAGACCCAGTACTTC	CASSIGGQPRETQYF
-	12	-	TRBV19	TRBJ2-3	TGTGCCAGTACTTCAGGGGGGAGTACGCAGTATTTT	CASTSGGSTQYF
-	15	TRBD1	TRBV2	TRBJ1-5	TGTGCCAGCAGCGACAGGACAGGGGGCCTTCAGCCCCAGCATTTT	CASSDRTGGLQPQHF
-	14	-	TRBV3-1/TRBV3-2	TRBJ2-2	TGTGCCAGCAGCCAAGTGTGGACAACCGGGGAGCTGTTTTTT	CASSQVWTTGELFF
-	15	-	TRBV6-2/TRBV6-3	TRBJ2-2	TGTGCCAGCAGTTTACCCCAGGGGCCCACCGGGGAGCTGTTTTTT	CASSLPQGPTGELFF
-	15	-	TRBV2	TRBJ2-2	TGTGCCAGCTGTACCAGAGCGCGAGCCACCGGGGAGCTGTTTTTT	CASCTRARATGELFF
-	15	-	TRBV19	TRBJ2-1	TGTGCCAGTAGTATCTACCGTAGCTCCTACAATGAGCAGTTCTTC	CASSIYRSSYNEQFF
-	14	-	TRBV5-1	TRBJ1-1	TGCGCCAGCACGGACGGGGGGTCGGGTACTGAAGCTTTCTTT	CASTDGGSGTEAFF
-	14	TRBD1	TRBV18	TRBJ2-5	TGTGCCAGCTCACCACCAGGGGGCTCGGAGACCCAGTACTTC	CASSPPGGSETQYF
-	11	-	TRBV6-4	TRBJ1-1	TGTGCCAGCAGACAGAACACTGAAGCTTTCTTT	CASRQNTEAFF
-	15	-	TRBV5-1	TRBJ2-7	TGCGCCAGCAGCTTTTCTGTAGCGGACGCCTACGAGCAGTACTTC	CASSFSVADAYEQYF
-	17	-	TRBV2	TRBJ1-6	TGTGCCAGCACTATCCTGTCGGGGAGCTCCTATAATTCACCCCTCCACTTT	CASTILSGSSYNSPLHF
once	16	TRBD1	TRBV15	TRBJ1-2	TGTGCCACCAGCAGGGAACCCGGACAGGTTGGCTATGGCTACACCTTC	CATSREPGQVGYGYTF
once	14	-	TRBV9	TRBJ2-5	TGTGCCAGCAGCGTACATGTCAGTTCGGAGACCCAGTACTTC	CASSVHVSSETQYF
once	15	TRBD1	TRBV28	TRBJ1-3	TGTGCCAGCAGTGGGGGCGGACAGGGTGGAAACACCATATATTTT	CASSGGGQGGNTIYF
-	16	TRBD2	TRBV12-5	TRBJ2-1	TGTGCTAGTGGTCTCGGACTAGCGGGACCGCGAAATGAGCAGTTCTTC	CASGLGLAGPRNEQFF
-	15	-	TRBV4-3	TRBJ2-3	TGCGCCAGCAGCCAAGATATGGCGGAGGCAGATACGCAGTATTTT	CASSQDMAEADTQYF
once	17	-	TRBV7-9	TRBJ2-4	TGTGCCAGCAGCCCGACGAATACGCGACTAGCCAAAAACATTCAGTACTTC	CASSPTNTRLAKNIQYF
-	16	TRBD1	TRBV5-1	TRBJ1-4	TGCGCCAGCAGCTCCCAGGGACAGGGGGGAGGAGAAAAACTGTTTTTT	CASSSQGQGGGEKLFF
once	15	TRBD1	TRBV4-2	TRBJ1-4	TGTGCCAGCAGCCAAGTGGGACAGGGGAGTGAAAAACTGTTTTTT	CASSQVGQGSEKLFF
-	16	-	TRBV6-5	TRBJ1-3	TGTGCCAGCAGTTACTCTTACCGGAGCTCTGGAAACACCATATATTTT	CASSYSYRSSGNTIYF
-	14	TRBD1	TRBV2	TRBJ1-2	TGTGCCAGCAGTATACGACAGGGGACCTATGGCTACACCTTC	CASSIRQGTYGYTF
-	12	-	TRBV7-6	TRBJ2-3	TGTGCCAGCAGCTTTTCAACAGATACGCAGTATTTT	CASSFSTDTQYF
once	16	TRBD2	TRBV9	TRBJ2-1	TGTGCCAGCAGCGTAGCTGCAGGACTAGCGGGGGGGCCGACGTTCTTC	CASSVAAGLAGGPTFF
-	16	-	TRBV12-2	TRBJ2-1	TGTGCAAGTCGCTTAGCACCGGGACAGGGATACAATGAGCAGTTCTTC	CASRLAPGQGYNEQFF
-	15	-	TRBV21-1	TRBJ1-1	TGTGCCAGCAGCTCTCAAAAGGACGGAGGCACTGAAGCTTTCTTT	CASSSQKDGGTEAFF
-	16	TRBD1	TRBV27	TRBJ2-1	TGTGCCAGCAGTACCGCAGGGACAGGGGGCTACAATGAGCAGTTCTTC	CASSTAGTGGYNEQFF
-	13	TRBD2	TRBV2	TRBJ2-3	TGTGCCAGCAGTGGGGGGGGTACAGATACGCAGTATTTT	CASSGGGTDTQYF
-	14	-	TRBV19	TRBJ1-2	TGTGCCAGTAACAATCCGGGACAAGTCTATGGCTACACCTTC	CASNNPGQVYGYTF